These T cell receptor beta chains were read from a single sample in a study of cytomegalovirus exposure and HLA in healthy donors. The assay was immunoSEQ multiplex PCR, and TCRdb's table has in-frame clones only and misses some. This sample has 130,000 or so clones, with around 75% found just once. Sequencing was performed on PBMCs. The receptor source for this set is a woman between 40 and 55 years old in good health and CMV-seropositive. Both conserved end residues are part of each CDR3.

cdr3_length: 15; j_call: TRBJ1-3; v_call: TRBV5-4; cdr3_aa: CASSSRRADGNTIYF
cdr3_length: 13; j_call: TRBJ2-2; v_call: TRBV6-1; cdr3_aa: CASSSTGPGELFF
cdr3_length: 13; j_call: TRBJ1-1; v_call: TRBV19; cdr3_aa: CASSMVRDTEAFF
cdr3_length: 14; j_call: TRBJ1-1; v_call: TRBV19; cdr3_aa: CASSIRGPYTEAFF
cdr3_length: 14; j_call: TRBJ1-1; v_call: TRBV28; cdr3_aa: CASGESGTNTEAFF
cdr3_length: 15; j_call: TRBJ2-2; v_call: TRBV4-3; cdr3_aa: CASSQVGANTGELFF
cdr3_length: 13; j_call: TRBJ2-7; v_call: TRBV5-4; cdr3_aa: CASSFWTVDEQYF
cdr3_length: 15; j_call: TRBJ1-2; v_call: TRBV7-9; cdr3_aa: CASSRTGGLNYGYTF
cdr3_length: 16; j_call: TRBJ2-2; v_call: TRBV13; cdr3_aa: CASRPLTSGNTGELFF
cdr3_length: 17; j_call: TRBJ2-7; v_call: TRBV28; cdr3_aa: CASSLSLSGQGADEQYF
cdr3_length: 14; j_call: TRBJ2-5; v_call: TRBV6-5; cdr3_aa: CASSYSRVQETQYF
cdr3_length: 15; j_call: TRBJ1-3; v_call: TRBV6-4; cdr3_aa: CASSDGAGSGNTIYF
cdr3_length: 14; j_call: TRBJ2-7; v_call: TRBV5-1; cdr3_aa: CASSFGGSLYEQYF
cdr3_length: 15; j_call: TRBJ2-7; v_call: TRBV5-1; cdr3_aa: CASSSGRGPSHEQYF
cdr3_length: 16; j_call: TRBJ2-1; v_call: TRBV15; cdr3_aa: CATSREDPGLHNEQFF
cdr3_length: 15; j_call: TRBJ2-1; v_call: TRBV14; cdr3_aa: CATGSITGPYNEQFF
cdr3_length: 13; j_call: TRBJ2-2; v_call: TRBV6-4; cdr3_aa: CASSDGTAGELFF
cdr3_length: 18; j_call: TRBJ2-1; v_call: TRBV4-3; cdr3_aa: CASSHGTSGRFGGNEQFF
cdr3_length: 15; j_call: TRBJ2-7; v_call: TRBV7-9; cdr3_aa: CASSFGLAGNYEQYF
cdr3_length: 14; j_call: TRBJ1-1; v_call: TRBV11-2; cdr3_aa: CASRPLVLQVEAFF
cdr3_length: 13; j_call: TRBJ2-7; v_call: TRBV28; cdr3_aa: CASRTTDTYEQYF
cdr3_length: 16; j_call: TRBJ2-6; v_call: TRBV5-6; cdr3_aa: CASEGTGQGGANVLTF
cdr3_length: 15; j_call: TRBJ2-7; v_call: TRBV4-3; cdr3_aa: CASSQLGGAPLEQYF
cdr3_length: 15; j_call: TRBJ1-2; v_call: TRBV19; cdr3_aa: CASSDDHKGLYGYTF
cdr3_length: 14; j_call: TRBJ2-7; v_call: TRBV13; cdr3_aa: CASSFRTGLNEQYF
cdr3_length: 15; j_call: TRBJ1-1; v_call: TRBV19; cdr3_aa: CASSVQGSSNTEAFF
cdr3_length: 12; j_call: TRBJ2-5; v_call: TRBV5-1; cdr3_aa: CASSLGQETQYF
cdr3_length: 15; j_call: TRBJ2-7; v_call: TRBV7-9; cdr3_aa: CASSQDFGGLYEQYF
cdr3_length: 16; j_call: TRBJ2-2; v_call: TRBV5-1; cdr3_aa: CASSPGTSGNTGELFF
cdr3_length: 13; j_call: TRBJ1-1; v_call: TRBV12-5; cdr3_aa: CASGPGRGTEAFF
cdr3_length: 15; j_call: TRBJ2-1; v_call: TRBV4-1; cdr3_aa: CASSQDQGAVNEQFF
cdr3_length: 16; j_call: TRBJ1-1; v_call: TRBV11-2; cdr3_aa: CASTIRDRGLVTEAFF
cdr3_length: 13; j_call: TRBJ1-1; v_call: TRBV10-2; cdr3_aa: CASRQTLNTEAFF